These 25 T cell receptor beta chains came from one sample sequenced in a study of T-cell memory formation after mild COVID-19. TCRdb itself ran the 5' RACE reads through MiXCR, one entry per CDR3 protein. The profile shows about 110,000 distinct CDR3 sequences, 18% of them singletons. Sequencing was performed on PBMCs or a T cell subset sorted from them (not recorded which). The receptors were sampled from a man aged 18-30 years who had mild COVID-19 (a few samples of this study predate the infection). Cell type and time point are not known.

The chain has TRBV20-1 and TRBJ1-1; D is ambiguous. From germline, CDR1 is DFQATT and CDR2 SNEGSKA (reference sequence). This CDR3 has 11 residues. Trimming removed 5 bases from V and 4 bases from J, with 8 bases in between. The CDR3 here is CSAPTRTEAFF. DNA for the CDR3: TGCAGTGCTCCCACGCGCACTGAAGCTTTCTTT.

J is TRBJ1-1 and V is TRBV18; 8 positions match TRBD1. Germline values: CDR1 KGHSH, CDR2 LQKENI. CDR3 length equals 14 residues. The V and J ends lost 6 bases and 4 bases, in that order; junction bases with no gene match: 7. CDR3 residues: CASSPITGGTEAFF. As DNA, the CDR3 is TGTGCCAGCTCTCCTATTACAGGGGGCACTGAAGCTTTCTTT.

This sequence joins TRBV7-2 and TRBJ1-1; D may be TRBD1 (6 bases). Per the germline V gene, CDR1 is SGHTA and CDR2 is FQGNSA. The ends were cut back, 5 bases at V and 2 bases at J, with 12 bases in the middle. The CDR3 extends over 14 amino acids. The CDR3 coding sequence is TGTGCCAGCAGCCGACAGGTTAGCAACACTGAAGCTTTCTTT. This sequence encodes CASSRQVSNTEAFF.

This clonotype was seen a handful of times. The chain is built from TRBV6-5 and TRBJ2-7, with D hard to call. CDR3 length equals 15 residues. CDR1 MNHEY and CDR2 SVGAGI come from the germline V gene. V lost 0 bases to trimming and J lost 5 bases, with 14 bases between them. CDR3 in amino acids: CASSYSGRSLDEQYF. For the CDR3, the DNA is TGTGCCAGCAGTTACTCGGGTAGAAGCCTAGACGAGCAGTACTTC.

At least ten counts were recorded for this clonotype. The gene calls are TRBV5-1 and TRBJ2-1; TRBD2 matches at 14 bases. Unmatched junction bases numbered 7, after V lost 4 bases and J lost 10 bases. CDR1 is SGHRS and CDR2 is YFSETQ in the germline V gene. The CDR3 is 15 amino acids. The CDR3 DNA sequence: TGCGCCAGCAGCCAGGGACTAGCGGGGGAGGGGGAGCAGTTCTTC. As protein: CASSQGLAGEGEQFF.

CDR3 region: CASSLTAGQGSGYTF. The CDR3 DNA reads as TGTGCCAGCAGCTTAACAGCCGGACAGGGATCGGGCTACACCTTC. The rearrangement joins TRBV7-3 to TRBJ1-2, with 8 positions matching TRBD1. The V gene end was trimmed by 0 bases and the J gene end by 8 bases; junction bases not matched to a gene: 8. The CDR3 loop spans 15 amino acids. CDR1 is SGHTA and CDR2 is FQGTGA in the germline V gene.

In this sample, this clonotype turned up many times. The rearrangement links TRBV7-3 to TRBJ1-6, with D hard to call. V shed 6 bases and J shed 7 bases, with 10 bases lying between them. The CDR3 loop spans 13 amino acids. Per the germline V gene, CDR1 is SGHTA and CDR2 is FQGTGA. As DNA, the CDR3 is TGTGCCAGCAGGCGCAGTGGGAATTCACCCCTCCACTTT. Amino acids: CASRRSGNSPLHF.

In nucleotides, the CDR3 is TGTGCCAGCAGTTTTAAGTTTGCAGCCTCCCGCCAGTACTTC. It encodes CASSFKFAASRQYF. V and J are TRBV28 and TRBJ2-4; D gene uncertain. The CDR3 has 14 amino acids. The V end lost 3 bases, the J end lost 13 bases, and 19 bases lay between the germline ends. Germline loops: CDR1 MDHEN, CDR2 SYDVKM.

This clonotype was observed a few times. For the CDR3, the DNA is TGTGCCACCAGCAGGGCCGGGACAGGGACCAATGAGCAGTTCTTC. Its translation is CATSRAGTGTNEQFF. This chain links TRBV15 with TRBJ2-1; 9 nucleotides match TRBD1. Looked up from germline, CDR1 is LNHNV and CDR2 is YYDKDF (reference sequence). CDR3 length: 15 residues. The trim removed 3 bases at V and 6 bases at J, leaving 6 bases unmatched.

The chain uses TRBV20-1 and TRBJ2-2; D is uncertain. Germline lookup yields CDR1 DFQATT and CDR2 SNEGSKA (reference sequence). With 0 bases removed from V and 3 bases from J, the gap between germline ends came to 2 bases. CDR3 length: 12 residues. CDR3 nucleotides: TGCAGTGCTAGAGAATACACCGGGGAGCTGTTTTTT. Residues: CSAREYTGELFF.

The genes are TRBV12-3 or TRBV12-4 and TRBJ2-5, with 9 bases that match TRBD2. J lost 4 bases, V lost 7 bases, and 13 bases had no gene match. The length of the CDR3 is 16 residues. Here the CDR3 reads CASTKAGGGGAETQYF. The CDR3 DNA is TGTGCCAGCACCAAAGCGGGGGGCGGTGGTGCAGAGACCCAGTACTTC.

In this sample, this clonotype turned up a few times. The V call is TRBV5-1, the J call TRBJ2-3; no clear D gene. Germline values: CDR1 SGHRS, CDR2 YFSETQ. V dropped 5 bases and J dropped 2 bases, with 6 bases sitting between them. The CDR3 consists of 12 residues. The CDR3, as DNA: TGCGCCAGCAGGGGGTCCACAGATACGCAGTATTTT. As protein: CASRGSTDTQYF.

The chain joins TRBV5-6 to TRBJ2-3; no firm D call. V gave up 6 bases and J gave up 2 bases, with 13 bases separating them. The CDR3 covers 14 residues. Germline assignment: CDR1 SGHDT and CDR2 YYEEEE. The CDR3 coding sequence is TGTGCCAGCAAACCCGCTGTGACCACAGATACGCAGTATTTT. Protein sequence: CASKPAVTTDTQYF.

This clonotype was observed once. V and J are TRBV12-3 or TRBV12-4 and TRBJ2-7; D is ambiguous. V lost 3 bases to trimming and J lost 0 bases, with 12 bases between them. This CDR3 contains 15 residues. The CDR3 protein is CASSLAAGTSYEQYF. The CDR3 nucleotides are TGTGCCAGCAGTTTGGCGGCCGGCACCTCCTACGAGCAGTACTTC.

This clonotype appeared once. The rearrangement joins TRBV24-1 to TRBJ2-1, with 7 nucleotides matching TRBD1. This CDR3 contains 14 residues. The J segment lost 1 base and the V segment lost 7 bases, leaving 3 bases of the junction unmatched. CDR1 and CDR2 from the germline V gene are KGHDR and SFDVKD. CDR3 coding DNA: TGTGCCACCAGCTCGGGACAGTCCTACAATGAGCAGTTCTTC. This translates into CATSSGQSYNEQFF.

This clonotype was detected only a few times. This chain uses TRBV4-2 with TRBJ2-1; D not certain. The V and J ends lost 0 bases and 4 bases respectively, with 13 bases between them. The CDR3 length is 16 residues. Germline V gene sequence: CDR1 LGHNA, CDR2 YNFKEQ. The CDR3 spells CASSQDFSLEYNEQFF. CDR3 nucleotides: TGTGCCAGCAGCCAAGATTTCAGTTTGGAGTACAATGAGCAGTTCTTC.

This clonotype was counted a few times. The rearrangement uses TRBV7-6 and TRBJ2-3; possibly TRBD1 or TRBD2 for D (5 bases each). The CDR3 spans 14 residues. Between the trimmed V and J ends, which lost 5 bases and 6 bases, there was a span of 15 bases. The germline gives CDR1 SGHVS, CDR2 FNYEAQ. This chain's CDR3 is CASSPKIRDDTQYF. The CDR3 DNA reads as TGTGCCAGCAGCCCCAAGATTAGGGACGATACGCAGTATTTT.

This chain connects TRBV7-6 to TRBJ1-1; D is possibly TRBD1 (6 bases). Trimming took off 5 bases at V and 8 bases at J, with 15 bases between the two ends. Germline V gene sequence: CDR1 SGHVS, CDR2 FNYEAQ. The CDR3 has 13 residues. The CDR3 sequence: CASSQGTVQEAFF. DNA for the CDR3: TGTGCCAGCAGCCAGGGGACGGTGCAAGAAGCTTTCTTT.

This clonotype was counted a few times. V and J are TRBV20-1 and TRBJ2-3; tentative D call: TRBD2 (6 bases). V was clipped by 5 bases and J by 1 base, with 22 bases between them. CDR3 length: 17 amino acids. Germline V gene data show CDR1 as DFQATT and CDR2 as SNEGSKA (reference sequence). In DNA, the CDR3 is TGCAGTGCTGGGGTTCGCGGGGAGTCACTTCGCACAGATACGCAGTATTTT. Translation: CSAGVRGESLRTDTQYF.

This sequence joins TRBV5-1 and TRBJ2-1, with 8 positions matching TRBD1. The trim removed 5 bases at V and 8 bases at J, leaving 9 bases unmatched. This CDR3 contains 14 residues. The germline V gene encodes CDR1 SGHRS and CDR2 YFSETQ. Written as DNA, the CDR3 is TGCGCCAGCAGGGAAAAGACAGGGGATGATGAGCAGTTCTTC. Its protein product is CASREKTGDDEQFF.

The V and J genes are TRBV20-1 and TRBJ2-7; D not resolved. The CDR3 is made up of 14 amino acids. The V gene lost 0 bases and the J gene lost 5 bases, with 14 bases spanning the gap. The germline CDR1 and CDR2 sequences are DFQATT and SNEGSKA (reference sequence). The CDR3 reads CSARDQERADEQYF. The CDR3 bases are TGCAGTGCTAGAGATCAGGAAAGGGCCGACGAGCAGTACTTC.

This clonotype appeared a few times. J is TRBJ2-3 and V is TRBV5-4, with 8 bases aligning to TRBD2. V gave up 5 bases and J gave up 1 base; unmatched junction bases: 9. Germline V lookup: CDR1 SGHNT, CDR2 YYREEE (reference sequence). The CDR3 runs 16 residues. CDR3 sequence reads: CASSPPSGGGTDTQYF. The CDR3, as DNA: TGTGCCAGCAGTCCACCCTCGGGGGGGGGCACAGATACGCAGTATTTT.

This clonotype was seen more than once but under ten times. The CDR3, as DNA: TGTGCCAGCAGCCAACAGGGATTTGGCACAGATACGCAGTATTTT. Translated, it gives CASSQQGFGTDTQYF. The chain joins TRBV7-2 to TRBJ2-3; tentative D call: TRBD1 (6 bases). Germline CDR1 reads SGHTA; CDR2 reads FQGNSA. Trimming took off 5 bases at V and 1 base at J, with 13 bases between the two ends. The CDR3 contains 15 residues.

In this sample, this clonotype turned up a few times. The chain carries TRBV6-2 or TRBV6-3 and TRBJ2-5; D uncertain. CDR3 length: 14 residues. Germline CDR1 reads MNHEY; CDR2 reads SVGEGT. The V and J ends lost 2 bases and 0 bases respectively, with 7 bases between them. DNA of the CDR3: TGTGCCAGCAGTTACGTATGGAACCAAGAGACCCAGTACTTC. Translated, it gives CASSYVWNQETQYF.

This clonotype was observed a few times. The junction departs from germline at one end; a sequencing error may be responsible. The chain joins TRBV12-3 or TRBV12-4 to TRBJ2-7; D may correspond to TRBD1 or TRBD2 (5 bases each). This CDR3 is built from 14 residues. CDR3 bases: TGTGCCAGCAGTTTAGAACTCGAGGGGCTCGAGAAGTACTTC. Encoded protein: CASSLELEGLEKYF.